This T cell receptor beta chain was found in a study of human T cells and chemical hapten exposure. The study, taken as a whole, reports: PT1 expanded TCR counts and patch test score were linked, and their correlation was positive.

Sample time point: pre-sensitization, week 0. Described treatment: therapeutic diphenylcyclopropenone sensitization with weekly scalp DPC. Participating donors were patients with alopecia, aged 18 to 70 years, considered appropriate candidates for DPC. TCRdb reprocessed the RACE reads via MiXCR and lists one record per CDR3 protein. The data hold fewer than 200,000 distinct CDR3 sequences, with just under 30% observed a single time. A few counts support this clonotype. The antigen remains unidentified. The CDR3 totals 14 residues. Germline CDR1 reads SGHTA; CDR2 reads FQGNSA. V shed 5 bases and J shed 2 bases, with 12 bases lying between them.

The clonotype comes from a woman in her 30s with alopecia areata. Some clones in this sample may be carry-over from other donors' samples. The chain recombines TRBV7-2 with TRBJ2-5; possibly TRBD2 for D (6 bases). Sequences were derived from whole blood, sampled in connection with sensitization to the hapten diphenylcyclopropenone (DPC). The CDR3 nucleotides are TGTGCCAGCAGCCCGGGACTGGAGCAAGAGACCCAGTACTTC. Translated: CASSPGLEQETQYF.